What follows are 7 T cell receptor delta chains derived from one specimen sequenced in a study of gamma-delta T cells after stem cell transplantation. TCRdb reapplied CATT to the RT-PCR reads. The sample records approximately 5,700 delta-chain clones, around 1.9% being singletons. Input material: gamma-delta T cells. The receptors were sampled from a human donor. It is not recorded whose cells these are; they may come from a transplant donor.

This clone was found many times. The V and J genes are TRDV2 and TRDJ1; TRDD3 agrees at 12 bases. This CDR3 is 20 amino acids long. The V gene end was trimmed by 3 bases and the J gene end by 0 bases; junction bases not matched to a gene: 16. The germline V gene has CDR1 GEAIGNYY and CDR2 EKD. CDR3 region: CACDPIGLGDTDANTDKLIF. DNA of the CDR3: TGTGCCTGTGACCCCATCGGTCTGGGGGATACGGACGCCAACACCGATAAACTCATCTTT.

This clone was observed a few times. With a far larger clone one base away, a read error is the likely cause. Other DNA sequences of this sample code for an identical CDR3. The chain joins TRDV2 to TRDJ1; 13 bases align to TRDD3. The CDR3 totals 17 residues. Germline values: CDR1 GEAIGNYY, CDR2 EKD. The CDR3 here is CACDTITGGYVSDKLIF. DNA of the CDR3: TGTGCCTGTGACACCATTACTGGGGGATACGTCTCTGATAAACTGATCTTT.

This clone came up many times. A far larger clone differs by one base, so this is likely a read error. The chain carries TRDV2 and TRDJ1; a possible D gene is TRDD3 (6 bases). V gave up 0 bases and J gave up 4 bases, with 17 bases separating them. Per the germline V gene, CDR1 is GEAIGNYY and CDR2 is EKD. The CDR3 sequence is 16 residues long. The CDR3 loop is CACDTVGGRSGDKLIF. In DNA, the CDR3 is TGTGCCTGTGACACCGTCGGGGGAAGATCGGGCGATAAACTCATCTTT.

Within the sample, this clone is large. Other nucleotide sequences from this sample produce the same CDR3. The rearrangement joins TRDV2 to TRDJ1; 13 positions match TRDD3. Germline V lookup: CDR1 GEAIGNYY, CDR2 EKD. This CDR3 is built from 17 residues. Losses at the gene ends were 0 bases for V and 3 bases for J; bases not matched to a gene: 6. CDR3 DNA: TGTGCCTGTGACACCGTCACTGGGGGATACGAAGCCGATAAACTCATCTTT. Translated, it gives CACDTVTGGYEADKLIF.

To note about this clone: The protein TCRdb lists belongs to a much larger clone and differs from this DNA's translation at residue 5, which points to a read error; the protein shown is made from the DNA. The chain carries TRDV2 and TRDJ2, with unresolved D. The length of the CDR3 is 15 residues. The V end lost 2 bases, the J end lost 8 bases, and 17 bases lay between the germline ends. Per germline, CDR1 GEAIGNYY and CDR2 EKD. CDR3 loop: CACDSVAPMDAQLFF. CDR3 DNA: TGTGCCTGTGACAGCGTTGCCCCGATGGACGCACAACTCTTCTTT.

This clone has only a few counts. The gene calls are TRDV2 and TRDJ1, with 8 nucleotides matching TRDD3. V shed 3 bases and J 2 bases; nucleotides not matched to a gene: 7. Germline V gene lookup returns CDR1 GEAIGNYY and CDR2 EKD. The CDR3 runs to 15 residues. DNA for the CDR3: TGTGCCTGTGACGCAATAATGGGGGATACCGATAAACTCATCTTT. Translating gives CACDAIMGDTDKLIF.

This clone was recorded a few times. TCRdb lists the protein of a much larger clone for this DNA, which differs at residue 13, so this is likely a read error; the protein given here is translated from the DNA itself. The CDR3 coding sequence is TGTGCCTGTGACGGTGTGCTCGGCTCTACTGGGGGATCCACCGATAAACTCATCTTT. Translated: CACDGVLGSTGGSTDKLIF. The chain recombines TRDV2 with TRDJ1; 10 nucleotides match TRDD3. Germline V gives CDR1 GEAIGNYY, CDR2 EKD. The CDR3 spans 19 residues. V was clipped by 3 bases and J by 1 base; unmatched bases: 16.